The sequence of this T cell receptor beta chain was determined in a study of immune evolution from preneoplasia to lung adenocarcinoma. Study context: HLA loss of heterozygosity: 6% to 7.5% AIS, 15% MIA, roughly 35% ADC, none AAH. Findings and limits, study-wide: Normal lung had the highest top T cell clone frequencies.

Only in-frame clones appear in the TCRdb table, and some are missing; sequencing was by immunoSEQ multiplex PCR. Of about 1,700 clones listed, roughly 73% are singletons. After pathologic assessment, macro-dissection selected premalignant or tumor cells for extraction. As concerns this clone: The antigen is unknown.

Sequencing used FFPE minimally invasive lung adenocarcinoma tissue. The source of this sequence is a person aged 60-79 years with lung adenocarcinoma.

As DNA, the CDR3 is TGTGCCATCAGTTGGACTAGCGGGGGTTCCTACAATGAGCAGTTCTTC. It translates to CAISWTSGGSYNEQFF. This chain connects TRBV10-3 to TRBJ2-1; 13 bases map to TRBD2. The CDR3 is 16 amino acids. With 5 bases clipped from V and 1 base from J, the junction kept 2 bases outside the gene matches. Per the germline V gene, CDR1 is ENHRY and CDR2 is SYGVKD.